This entry describes one TCR beta chain. Its antigen is currently not known. Per-base quality was not reported, and no clone a single base away is much larger than it. This specimen belongs to a study of STAT5B mutations in CD4+ large granular lymphocyte leukemia (dated 2022 in TCRdb). A note on the overall study: Among the healthy controls, the CDR3 'QG' motif was associated with a particular HLA allele. The study compared the TCRbeta repertoires of patients with CD4+ T-cell large granular lymphocyte leukemia against the TCRbeta repertoires of healthy blood donors. Flow cytometry on FACSCanto II or FACSVerse confirmed that purified fractions exceeded 95% purity among lymphocytes.

The healthy controls were 37 blood donors, and the buffy coats of these donors were supplied by the Finnish Red Cross blood service. All TCR-sequenced material derived from peripheral blood: patient blood samples and healthy donor buffy coats. Peripheral blood mononuclear cells were isolated by Ficoll-Hypaque gradient centrifugation. For the healthy controls, CD4+ cells were obtained from buffy coats by magnetic purification. Genomic DNA was extracted with the Gentra Puregene Cell and Tissue kit and quantified on a Qubit 2.0 fluorometer. Study-level results and caveats: Main leukemic clonotypes were private to each patient, although roughly 23% appeared at low frequency in other patients' non-leukemic repertoires. Enrichment of TRBV06-family usage was observed among the top patient clones (8/27) relative to healthy controls (2/35). Greater clonality appeared to be present in CD4-sorted patient repertoires than in healthy CD4+ repertoires, and the difference was retained after the putative leukemic clones were removed. Data were not HLA-matched; higher clonality in CD4+ versus CD8+ T-LGLL could reflect the relatively small sample size.

CDR1 LNHNV and CDR2 YYDKDF were looked up in the germline V gene (reference sequence). From cysteine to phenylalanine, the CDR3 is 16 amino acids long. The kept DNA is CDR3 alone, 48 bases in frame from the first base. Clipping removes 1 base from V and 6 bases from J, with 6 as the unmatched junction base count. The immunoSEQ assay at survey resolution was applied to genomic DNA for sequencing of TCRbeta rearrangements. Per the authors' processing: In the TCR sequencing data, the lowest productive clonotype frequency that could be detected was 2.59 x 10-5. Only productive TCRbeta rearrangements, meaning sequences that were complete and in-frame, were kept for the analyses. Sample clonality was computed as Simpson clonality in the immunoSEQ Analyzer version 3.0. Clones were binned by frequency as very rare, small, medium, large (1-20%) or hyperexpanded (>20%). Generation probabilities were estimated with OLGA 1.2.3, V-gene circos plots were generated with VDJtools, specificities were searched for in VDJdb, and CDR3 motifs were identified with GLIPH. TCRdb took over this immuneACCESS table, retaining in-frame rearrangements with V and J assigned. Such tables are incomplete; in checked studies, under half of the missing clones stem from an unresolved V gene, and the remainder is unexplained. That table gives V, J and clone size, and the DNA gave D and trimming. The sample table holds over 30,000 clones, of which about four fifths were seen once. Around 4.8% of the sample goes to the ten largest clones.

The sequence was collected from a human donor in good health. The sample comprised CD4+ T cells from blood buffy coats. The V gene is TRBV15 and the J gene is TRBJ2-1; TRBD2 lines up with 10 middle nucleotides. CDR3 region: CATSRGSSGRANEQFF. In nucleotides, the sequence is TGTGCCACCAGCAGAGGGTCCAGCGGGAGGGCCAATGAGCAGTTCTTC.